This T cell receptor (beta chain) stems from a study of human T cells and chemical hapten exposure. TCRdb recomputed calls from the RACE reads with MiXCR, one row per CDR3 protein. This table holds tens of thousands of distinct CDR3 sequences, around 4.5% found once. The CDR3 has 13 amino acids. Trimming took off 10 bases at V and 1 base at J, with 13 bases between the two ends. Germline CDR1 and CDR2: SGHAT and FQDESV (reference sequence). Indicated time point: healthy volunteer bleed at 2 weeks. The template was total RNA from unfractionated whole blood. Input material: whole blood. The TCR comes from a human donor in good health. Some clones in this sample may be carry-over from other donors' samples. The chain employs TRBV11-1 and TRBJ1-1, with D possibly TRBD1 on 5 matching bases. Here the CDR3 DNA reads TGTGCCATCCTGAAGGGGCAGAACACTGAAGCTTTCTTT. This sequence encodes CAILKGQNTEAFF.